This T cell receptor beta chain was found in a study of identical twins. Via MiXCR, TCRdb re-called the 5' RACE reads, giving one row per CDR3 protein. Among 600,000 to 800,000 distinct CDR3 sequences listed, around 20% were seen once. V was cut by 2 bases and J by 2 bases, with 6 bases left in between. The CDR3 sequence is 13 residues long. CDR1 and CDR2 from the germline V gene are SGHTS and YDEGEE. These data were also reused for a study on T cells expressing NK-cell markers. That work states: Whether expanded NKG2C+ T cell clones were HCMV-specific remained unclear.

This receptor was taken from a young woman in good health. This chain links TRBV5-8 with TRBJ2-3, with D unclear. The sample comprised PBMCs. The CDR3, as DNA: TGTGCCAGCAGCTTTGGCTACACAGATACGCAGTATTTT. This gives the protein CASSFGYTDTQYF.